This TCR beta chain was recovered during a study of somatic mutations in cytotoxic T cells in rheumatoid arthritis. Across the study: Selected populations of V beta antibody-stained T cells underwent flow sorting at nearly 100% purity; these encompassed V beta1+ cells subjected to TCRB sequencing. The study, taken as a whole, reports: Rheumatoid arthritis patients and age-matched healthy controls showed no significant difference in CD8+ T-cell clonality. Of more than 60 patients, 7 to 9 had a largest CD8+ clone that exceeded 20% of CD8+ cells.

The CDR3 is 14 amino acids. V lost 5 bases to trimming and J lost 0 bases, with 8 bases between them. Germline values: CDR1 MNHEY, CDR2 SVGAGI. In the study's own analysis: After comparison against published virus-specific TCRB sequences, only a few of the patient CD8+ clones larger than 1% turned out to match them. Here immunoSEQ multiplex PCR was the method, and the copy in TCRdb shows in-frame clones only, minus some. V, J and clone size derive from that table, while D and trimming were established from the DNA sequence. The table has about 16,000 clones, 60% to 80% seen once. Note on this clone: Its antigen is currently unknown.

The chain joins TRBV6-5 to TRBJ1-5; D may be TRBD1 (5 bases). The source is an adult with rheumatoid arthritis. The specimen was CD8+ T cells sorted from blood. CDR3 DNA sequence: TGTGCCAGCAGTCCGACAGTTAGCAATCAGCCCCAGCATTTT. Translation gives CASSPTVSNQPQHF.